A selection of T cell receptor beta chains follows, all from one sample in a study of T cells in Graves' hyperthyroidism and ophthalmopathy. TCRdb fed the multiplex PCR reads into MiXCR, producing one record per CDR3 protein. The sample contains fewer than 350,000 distinct CDR3 sequences, around 20% of which appear only once. The sequenced sample was blood. The source of these receptors is a woman in her fifties or sixties with Graves' hyperthyroidism. CDR3s include the opening cysteine and the closing phenylalanine or tryptophan.

J gene: TRBJ1-5; V gene: TRBV20-1; CDR3 length: 14; CDR3 protein: CSAREIAGNQPQHF
J gene: TRBJ1-4; V gene: TRBV7-8; CDR3 length: 13; CDR3 protein: CASSLGSNEKLFF
J gene: TRBJ1-1; V gene: TRBV12-3/TRBV12-4; CDR3 length: 16; CDR3 protein: CASRPDRGEGNTEAFF
J gene: TRBJ2-1; V gene: TRBV20-1; CDR3 length: 13; CDR3 protein: CSALASSYNEQFF
J gene: TRBJ2-1; V gene: TRBV14; CDR3 length: 16; CDR3 protein: CASSPLGGSLYNEQFF
J gene: TRBJ1-4; V gene: TRBV28; CDR3 length: 16; CDR3 protein: CASSPHEGNTNEKLFF
J gene: TRBJ1-2; V gene: TRBV6-1; CDR3 length: 14; CDR3 protein: CASRQQGSPYGYTF
J gene: TRBJ1-1; V gene: TRBV15; CDR3 length: 13; CDR3 protein: CATSLDGNTEAFF
J gene: TRBJ2-5; V gene: TRBV11-2; CDR3 length: 16; CDR3 protein: CVSSLIPDRNVKTQYF
J gene: TRBJ2-1; V gene: TRBV2; CDR3 length: 15; CDR3 protein: CASSEETGLYNEQFF
J gene: TRBJ2-1; V gene: TRBV7-3; CDR3 length: 15; CDR3 protein: CASSSQGARYNEQFF
J gene: TRBJ1-4; V gene: TRBV28; CDR3 length: 16; CDR3 protein: CASSGQGLSTNEKLFF
J gene: TRBJ2-1; V gene: TRBV28; CDR3 length: 14; CDR3 protein: CASSLPGLAPRQFF
J gene: TRBJ1-2; V gene: TRBV5-8; CDR3 length: 16; CDR3 protein: CASNNPGTSLGYGYTF
J gene: TRBJ2-7; V gene: TRBV25-1; CDR3 length: 16; CDR3 protein: CASRVTRDIPFYEQYF
J gene: TRBJ1-4; V gene: TRBV2; CDR3 length: 14; CDR3 protein: CASSAERRNEKLFF
J gene: TRBJ1-4; V gene: TRBV5-1; CDR3 length: 15; CDR3 protein: CASSKSGTGVEKLFF
J gene: TRBJ1-1; V gene: TRBV20-1; CDR3 length: 12; CDR3 protein: CSARVSSAEAFF
J gene: TRBJ2-1; V gene: TRBV6-1; CDR3 length: 13; CDR3 protein: CASRPGPYNEQFF
J gene: TRBJ1-2; V gene: TRBV24-1; CDR3 length: 16; CDR3 protein: CATSDLSKGSVYGYTF
J gene: TRBJ2-2; V gene: TRBV6-1; CDR3 length: 13; CDR3 protein: CAPKGLHTGELFF
J gene: TRBJ2-3; V gene: TRBV9; CDR3 length: 15; CDR3 protein: CASSVDRGLTDTQYF
J gene: TRBJ1-1; V gene: TRBV2; CDR3 length: 15; CDR3 protein: CASSLSRNRYTEAFF
J gene: TRBJ2-7; V gene: TRBV10-3; CDR3 length: 16; CDR3 protein: CAISGEVAGAPYEQYF
J gene: TRBJ2-5; V gene: TRBV20-1; CDR3 length: 14; CDR3 protein: CSARDWGRQETQYF
J gene: TRBJ2-1; V gene: TRBV7-9; CDR3 length: 15; CDR3 protein: CASRRARDSYNEQFF
J gene: TRBJ1-5; V gene: TRBV19; CDR3 length: 15; CDR3 protein: CASSLYGNSNQPQHF
J gene: TRBJ2-2; V gene: TRBV28; CDR3 length: 15; CDR3 protein: CASRDRALNTGELFF
J gene: TRBJ1-2; V gene: TRBV3-1; CDR3 length: 14; CDR3 protein: CASSQDNRGYGYTF
J gene: TRBJ2-2; V gene: TRBV5-1; CDR3 length: 13; CDR3 protein: CASSAGGSGELFF
J gene: TRBJ2-1; V gene: TRBV24-1; CDR3 length: 17; CDR3 protein: CATSDLHGDANYNEQFF
J gene: TRBJ2-2; V gene: TRBV6-1; CDR3 length: 15; CDR3 protein: CASSQQGAITGELFF
J gene: TRBJ2-7; V gene: TRBV6-2/TRBV6-3; CDR3 length: 14; CDR3 protein: CATIRDSASYEQYF
J gene: TRBJ1-5; V gene: TRBV2; CDR3 length: 13; CDR3 protein: CASSEVPNQPQHF
J gene: TRBJ2-1; V gene: TRBV20-1; CDR3 length: 13; CDR3 protein: CSARPAGAGEQCF
J gene: TRBJ1-1; V gene: TRBV12-3/TRBV12-4; CDR3 length: 13; CDR3 protein: CASSTHKEAEAFF
J gene: TRBJ2-1; V gene: TRBV9; CDR3 length: 15; CDR3 protein: CASSVEGLAVNEQFF
J gene: TRBJ2-4; V gene: TRBV5-8; CDR3 length: 17; CDR3 protein: CASSLASGQGAKNIQYF
J gene: TRBJ1-6; V gene: TRBV20-1; CDR3 length: 13; CDR3 protein: CSARDVGGGPLHF
J gene: TRBJ2-1; V gene: TRBV9; CDR3 length: 18; CDR3 protein: CASSVELRAGGSYNEQFF
J gene: TRBJ2-7; V gene: TRBV5-8; CDR3 length: 14; CDR3 protein: CASSPVGQGYEQYF
J gene: TRBJ2-7; V gene: TRBV2; CDR3 length: 14; CDR3 protein: CASRPGLAGDEQYF